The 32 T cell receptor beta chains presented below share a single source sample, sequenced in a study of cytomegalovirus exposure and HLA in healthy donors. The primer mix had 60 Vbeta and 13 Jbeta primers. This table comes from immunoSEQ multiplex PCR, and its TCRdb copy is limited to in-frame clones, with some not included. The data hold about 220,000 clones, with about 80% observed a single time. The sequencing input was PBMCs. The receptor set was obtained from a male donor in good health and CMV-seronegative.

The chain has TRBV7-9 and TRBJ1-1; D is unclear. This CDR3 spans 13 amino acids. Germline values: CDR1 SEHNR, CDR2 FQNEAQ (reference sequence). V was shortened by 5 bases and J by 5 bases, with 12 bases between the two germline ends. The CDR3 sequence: CASSPMIVTEAFF. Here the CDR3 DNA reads TGTGCCAGCAGCCCTATGATCGTTACTGAAGCTTTCTTT.

CDR3 protein: CASSYGLAGVYEQYF. CDR3 DNA: TGTGCCAGCAGTTACGGACTAGCGGGGGTGTACGAGCAGTACTTC. The chain uses TRBV27 and TRBJ2-7; TRBD2 matches 13 bases. The CDR3 is 15 residues long. Trimming cost V 4 bases and J 4 bases; bases outside gene matches: 4. Germline-derived CDR1 and CDR2 are MNHEY and SMNVEV (reference sequence).

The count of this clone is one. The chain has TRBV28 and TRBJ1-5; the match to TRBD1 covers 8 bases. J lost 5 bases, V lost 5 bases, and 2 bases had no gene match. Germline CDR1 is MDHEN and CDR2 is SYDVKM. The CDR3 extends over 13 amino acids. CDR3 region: CASSGQGDQPQHF. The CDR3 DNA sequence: TGTGCCAGCAGTGGACAGGGAGATCAGCCCCAGCATTTT. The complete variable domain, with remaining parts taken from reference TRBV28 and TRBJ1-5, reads DVKVTQSSRYLVKRTGEKVFLECVQDMDHENMFWYRQDPGLGLRLIYFSYDVKMKEKGDIPEGYSVSREKKERFSLILESASTNQTSMYLCASSGQGDQPQHFGDGTRLSIL.

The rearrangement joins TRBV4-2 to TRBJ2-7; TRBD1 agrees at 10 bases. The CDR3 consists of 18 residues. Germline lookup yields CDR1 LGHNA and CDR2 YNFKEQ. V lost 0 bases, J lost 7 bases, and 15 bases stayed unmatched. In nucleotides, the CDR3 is TGTGCCAGCAGCCAAGAGGTTTTTGTGGACAGGGGGTTTAAAGAGCAGTACTTC. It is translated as CASSQEVFVDRGFKEQYF.

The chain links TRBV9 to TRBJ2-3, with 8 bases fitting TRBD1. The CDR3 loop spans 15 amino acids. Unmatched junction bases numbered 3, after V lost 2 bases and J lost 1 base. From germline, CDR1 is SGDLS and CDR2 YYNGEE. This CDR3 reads CASSVGTGGTDTQYF. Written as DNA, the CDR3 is TGTGCCAGCAGCGTCGGGACAGGCGGCACAGATACGCAGTATTTT.

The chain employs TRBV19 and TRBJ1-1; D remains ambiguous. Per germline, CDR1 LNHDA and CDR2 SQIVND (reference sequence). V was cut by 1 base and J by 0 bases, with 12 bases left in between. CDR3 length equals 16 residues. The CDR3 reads CASSIGTGELNTEAFF. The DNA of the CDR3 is TGTGCCAGTAGTATAGGAACGGGAGAATTGAACACTGAAGCTTTCTTT. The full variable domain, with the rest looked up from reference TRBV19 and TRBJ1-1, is DGGITQSPKYLFRKEGQNVTLSCEQNLNHDAMYWYRQDPGQGLRLIYYSQIVNDFQKGDIAEGYSVSREKKESFPLTVTSAQKNPTAFYLCASSIGTGELNTEAFFGQGTRLTVV.

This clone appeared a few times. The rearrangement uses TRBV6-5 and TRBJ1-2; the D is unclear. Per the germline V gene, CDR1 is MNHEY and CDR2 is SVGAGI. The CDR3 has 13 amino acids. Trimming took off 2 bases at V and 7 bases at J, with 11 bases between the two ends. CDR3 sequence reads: CASSYAGAIGYTF. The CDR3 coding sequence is TGTGCCAGCAGTTACGCCGGAGCTATTGGCTACACCTTC.

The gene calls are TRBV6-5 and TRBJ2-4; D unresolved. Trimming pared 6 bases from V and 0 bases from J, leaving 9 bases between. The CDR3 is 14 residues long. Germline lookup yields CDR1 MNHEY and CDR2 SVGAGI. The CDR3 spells CASSLGLAKNIQYF. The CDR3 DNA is TGTGCCAGCAGCCTAGGCCTAGCCAAAAACATTCAGTACTTC.

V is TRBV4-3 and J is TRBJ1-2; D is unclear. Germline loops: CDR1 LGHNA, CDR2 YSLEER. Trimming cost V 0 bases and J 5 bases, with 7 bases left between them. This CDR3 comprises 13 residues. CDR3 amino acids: CASSQDGFYGYTF. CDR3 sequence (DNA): TGCGCCAGCAGCCAAGATGGCTTTTATGGCTACACCTTC.

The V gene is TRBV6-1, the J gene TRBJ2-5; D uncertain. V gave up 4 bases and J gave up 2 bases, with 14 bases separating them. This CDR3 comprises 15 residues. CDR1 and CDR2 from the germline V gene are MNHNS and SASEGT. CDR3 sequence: CASSVAGSAQETQYF. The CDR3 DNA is TGTGCCAGCAGTGTGGCCGGGTCGGCGCAAGAGACCCAGTACTTC.

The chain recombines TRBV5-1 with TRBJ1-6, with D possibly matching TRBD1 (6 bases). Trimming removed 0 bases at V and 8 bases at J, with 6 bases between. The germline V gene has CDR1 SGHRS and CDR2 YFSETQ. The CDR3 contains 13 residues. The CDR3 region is CASSLGQDSPLHF. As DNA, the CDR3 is TGCGCCAGCAGCTTGGGACAGGATTCACCCCTCCACTTT. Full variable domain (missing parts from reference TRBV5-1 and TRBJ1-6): KAGVTQTPRYLIKTRGQQVTLSCSPISGHRSVSWYQQTPGQGLQFLFEYFSETQRNKGNFPGRFSGRQFSNSRSEMNVSTLELGDSALYLCASSLGQDSPLHFGNGTRLTVT.

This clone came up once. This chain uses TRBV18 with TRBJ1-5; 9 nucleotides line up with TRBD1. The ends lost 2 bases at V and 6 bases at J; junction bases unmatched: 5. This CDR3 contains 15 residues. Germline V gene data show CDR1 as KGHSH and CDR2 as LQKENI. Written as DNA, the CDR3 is TGTGCCAGCTCACCATTCGGGACAGGGAGTCAGCCCCAGCATTTT. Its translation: CASSPFGTGSQPQHF.

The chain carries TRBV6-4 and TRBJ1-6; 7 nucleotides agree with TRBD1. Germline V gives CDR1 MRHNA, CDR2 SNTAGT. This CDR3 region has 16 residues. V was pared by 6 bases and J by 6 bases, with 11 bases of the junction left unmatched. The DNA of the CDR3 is TGTGCCAGCAGGGACAGGCCGGGACAAATTAATTCACCCCTCCACTTT. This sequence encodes CASRDRPGQINSPLHF.

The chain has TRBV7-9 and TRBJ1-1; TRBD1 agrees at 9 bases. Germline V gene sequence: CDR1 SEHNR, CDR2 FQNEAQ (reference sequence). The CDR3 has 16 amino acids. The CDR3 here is CSTLAQGAQENTEAFF. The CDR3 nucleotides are TGTTCCACACTAGCACAGGGGGCCCAGGAGAACACTGAAGCTTTCTTT.

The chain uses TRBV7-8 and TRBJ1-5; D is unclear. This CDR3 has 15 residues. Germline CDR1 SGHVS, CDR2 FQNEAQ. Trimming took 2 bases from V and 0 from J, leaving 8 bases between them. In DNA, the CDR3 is TGTGCCAGCAGCTTACGGGGTGATAGCAATCAGCCCCAGCATTTT. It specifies CASSLRGDSNQPQHF.

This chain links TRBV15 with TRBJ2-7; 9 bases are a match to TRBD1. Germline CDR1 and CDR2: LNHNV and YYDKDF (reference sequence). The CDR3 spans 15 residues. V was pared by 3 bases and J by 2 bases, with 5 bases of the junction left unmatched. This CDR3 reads CATSSGTGSPYEQYF. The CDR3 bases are TGTGCCACCAGCAGCGGGACAGGGAGTCCCTACGAGCAGTACTTC. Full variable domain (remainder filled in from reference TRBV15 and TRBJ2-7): DAMVIQNPRYQVTQFGKPVTLSCSQTLNHNVMYWYQQKSSQAPKLLFHYYDKDFNNEADTPDNFQSRRPNTSFCFLDIRSPGLGDTAMYLCATSSGTGSPYEQYFGPGTRLTVT.

The DNA of the CDR3 is TGCGCCAGCAGCCAAGTTGACAGGGGCAATGAAAAACTGTTTTTT. Translating gives CASSQVDRGNEKLFF. The chain links TRBV4-1 to TRBJ1-4; 8 positions match TRBD1. This CDR3 is built from 15 residues. Germline V gives CDR1 MGHRA, CDR2 YSYEKL. The junction had 3 bases not matched to a gene; V was cut back by 1 base and J by 5 bases.

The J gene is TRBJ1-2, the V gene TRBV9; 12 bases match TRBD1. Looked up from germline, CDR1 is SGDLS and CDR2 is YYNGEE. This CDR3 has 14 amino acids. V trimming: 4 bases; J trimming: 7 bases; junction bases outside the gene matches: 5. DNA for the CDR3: TGTGCCAGCAGCCCGGGACAGGGGGCCTCTGGCTACACCTTC. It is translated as CASSPGQGASGYTF. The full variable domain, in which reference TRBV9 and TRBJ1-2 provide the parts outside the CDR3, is DSGVTQTPKHLITATGQRVTLRCSPRSGDLSVYWYQQSLDQGLQFLIQYYNGEERAKGNILERFSAQQFPDLHSELNLSSLELGDSALYFCASSPGQGASGYTFGSGTRLTVV.

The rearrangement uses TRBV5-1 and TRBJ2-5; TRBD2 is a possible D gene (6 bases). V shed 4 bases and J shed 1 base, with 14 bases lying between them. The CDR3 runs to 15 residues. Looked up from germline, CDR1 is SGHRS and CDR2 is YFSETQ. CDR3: CASSGMSGGQETQYF. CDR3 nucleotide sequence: TGCGCCAGCAGCGGGATGTCCGGGGGCCAAGAGACCCAGTACTTC.

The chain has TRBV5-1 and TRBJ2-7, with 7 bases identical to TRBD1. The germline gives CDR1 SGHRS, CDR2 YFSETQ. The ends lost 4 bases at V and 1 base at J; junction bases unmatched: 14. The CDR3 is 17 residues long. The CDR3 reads CASSPGIRTGPSYEQYF. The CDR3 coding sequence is TGCGCCAGCAGCCCAGGCATCCGGACAGGTCCTTCCTACGAGCAGTACTTC.

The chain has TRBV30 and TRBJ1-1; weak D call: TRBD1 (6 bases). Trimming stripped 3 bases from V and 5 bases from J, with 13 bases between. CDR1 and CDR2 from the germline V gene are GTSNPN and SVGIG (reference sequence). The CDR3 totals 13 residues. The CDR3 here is CAWRAQGGTEAFF. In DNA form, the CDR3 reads TGTGCCTGGAGGGCACAGGGAGGGACTGAAGCTTTCTTT. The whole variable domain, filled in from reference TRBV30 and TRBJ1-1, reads SQTIHQWPATLVQPVGSPLSLECTVEGTSNPNLYWYRQAAGRGLQLLFYSVGIGQISSEVPQNLSASRPQDRQFILSSKKLLLSDSGFYLCAWRAQGGTEAFFGQGTRLTVV.

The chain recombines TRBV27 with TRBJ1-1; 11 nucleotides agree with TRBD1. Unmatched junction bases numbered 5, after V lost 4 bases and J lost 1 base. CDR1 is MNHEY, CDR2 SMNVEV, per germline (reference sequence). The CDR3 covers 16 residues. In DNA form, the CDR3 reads TGTGCCAGCAGTTCCCGGACAGGGGGCGGGAACACTGAAGCTTTCTTT. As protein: CASSSRTGGGNTEAFF.

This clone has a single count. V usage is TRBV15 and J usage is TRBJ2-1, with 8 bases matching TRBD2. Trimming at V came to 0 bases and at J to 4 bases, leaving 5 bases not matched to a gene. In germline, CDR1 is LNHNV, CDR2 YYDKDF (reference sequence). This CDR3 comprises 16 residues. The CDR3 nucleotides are TGTGCCACCAGCAGAGATACGGGGGGGAGTTACAATGAGCAGTTCTTC. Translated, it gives CATSRDTGGSYNEQFF.

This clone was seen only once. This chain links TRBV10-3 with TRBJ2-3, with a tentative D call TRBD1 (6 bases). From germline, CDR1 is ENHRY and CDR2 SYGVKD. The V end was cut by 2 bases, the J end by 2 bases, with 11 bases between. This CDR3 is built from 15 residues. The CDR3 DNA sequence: TGTGCCATCAGTGAGAGGGACATCTTCACAGATACGCAGTATTTT. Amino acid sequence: CAISERDIFTDTQYF.

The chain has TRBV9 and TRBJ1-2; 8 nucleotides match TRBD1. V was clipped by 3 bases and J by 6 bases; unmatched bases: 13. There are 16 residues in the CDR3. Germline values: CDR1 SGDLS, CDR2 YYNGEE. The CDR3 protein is CASSARTGRVSDGYTF. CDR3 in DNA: TGTGCCAGCAGCGCCCGGACAGGGCGGGTTTCGGATGGCTACACCTTC.

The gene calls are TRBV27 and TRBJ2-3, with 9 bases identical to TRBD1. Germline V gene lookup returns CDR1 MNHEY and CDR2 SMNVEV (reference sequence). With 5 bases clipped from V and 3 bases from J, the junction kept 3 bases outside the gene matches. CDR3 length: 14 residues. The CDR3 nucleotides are TGTGCCAGCAGTAACAGGGGGCGGACAGATACGCAGTATTTT. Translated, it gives CASSNRGRTDTQYF.

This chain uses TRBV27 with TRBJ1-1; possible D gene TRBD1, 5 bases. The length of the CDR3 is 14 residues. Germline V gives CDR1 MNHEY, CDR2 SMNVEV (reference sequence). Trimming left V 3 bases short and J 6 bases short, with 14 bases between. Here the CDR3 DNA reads TGTGCCAGCAGTTTTTCTCGGCAAGGGGCTGAAGCTTTCTTT. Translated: CASSFSRQGAEAFF.

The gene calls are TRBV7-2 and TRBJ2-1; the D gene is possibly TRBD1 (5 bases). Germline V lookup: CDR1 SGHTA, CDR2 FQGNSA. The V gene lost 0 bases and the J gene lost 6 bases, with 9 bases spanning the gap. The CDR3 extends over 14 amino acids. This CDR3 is CASSLARGGNEQFF. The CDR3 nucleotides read TGTGCCAGCAGCTTAGCTAGGGGCGGCAATGAGCAGTTCTTC. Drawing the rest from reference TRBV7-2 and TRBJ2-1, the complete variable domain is GAGVSQSPSNKVTEKGKDVELRCDPISGHTALYWYRQSLGQGLEFLIYFQGNSAPDKSGLPSDRFSAERTGGSVSTLTIQRTQQEDSAVYLCASSLARGGNEQFFGPGTRLTVL.

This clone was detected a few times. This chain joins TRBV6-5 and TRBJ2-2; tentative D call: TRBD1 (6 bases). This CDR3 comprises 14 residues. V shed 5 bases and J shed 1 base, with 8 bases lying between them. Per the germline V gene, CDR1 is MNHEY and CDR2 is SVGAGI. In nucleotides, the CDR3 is TGTGCCAGCAGTGTACAGGGGAACACCGGGGAGCTGTTTTTT. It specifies CASSVQGNTGELFF.

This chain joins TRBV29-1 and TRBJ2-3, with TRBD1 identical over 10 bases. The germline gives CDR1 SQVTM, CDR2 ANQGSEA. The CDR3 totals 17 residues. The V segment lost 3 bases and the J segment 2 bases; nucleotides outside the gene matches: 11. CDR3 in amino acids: CSVDSTPGQGSTDTQYF. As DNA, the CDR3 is TGCAGCGTTGATTCAACTCCGGGACAGGGGTCCACAGATACGCAGTATTTT.

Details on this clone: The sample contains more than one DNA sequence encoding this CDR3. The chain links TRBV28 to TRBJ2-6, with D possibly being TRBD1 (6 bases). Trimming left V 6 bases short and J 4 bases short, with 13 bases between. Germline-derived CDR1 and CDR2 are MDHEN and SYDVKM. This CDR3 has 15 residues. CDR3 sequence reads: CASSLTGSGANVLTF. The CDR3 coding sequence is TGTGCCAGCAGCCTTACAGGGTCAGGGGCCAACGTCCTGACTTTC.

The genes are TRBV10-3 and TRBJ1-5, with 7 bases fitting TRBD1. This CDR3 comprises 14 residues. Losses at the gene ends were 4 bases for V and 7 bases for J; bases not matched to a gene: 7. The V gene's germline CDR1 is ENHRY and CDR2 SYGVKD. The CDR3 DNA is TGTGCCATCAGTGTTACAGGGGCAGGGCAGCCCCAGCATTTT. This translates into CAISVTGAGQPQHF.